These 29 T cell receptor beta chains share one sample of origin, sequenced in a study of cytomegalovirus exposure and HLA in healthy donors. The PCR ran on 60 Vbeta and 13 Jbeta primers. Measured with immunoSEQ multiplex PCR; TCRdb has only the in-frame clones, and not every one. Of 200,000 or so clones listed, around 85% are singletons. Sequencing was carried out using PBMCs. These receptors were obtained from a man aged 40-49 years in good health and CMV-seropositive.

The V gene is TRBV6-4, the J gene TRBJ2-6; D might be TRBD2 (5 bases). The CDR3 consists of 17 residues. Per the germline V gene, CDR1 is MRHNA and CDR2 is SNTAGT. V lost 7 bases, J lost 1 base, and 17 bases lay in between. The CDR3 sequence is CASIVLLEASGANVLTF. Written as DNA, the CDR3 is TGTGCCAGCATTGTGCTACTAGAAGCTTCTGGGGCCAACGTCCTGACTTTC.

The chain recombines TRBV2 with TRBJ2-5, with 7 bases that match TRBD2. Germline CDR1 SNHLY, CDR2 FYNNEI. This CDR3 has 13 amino acids. With V trimmed by 4 bases and J by 7 bases, 6 bases remained unmatched. DNA for the CDR3: TGTGCCAGCAGTGTGTCAGTAGCGGGGACCCAGTACTTC. Its protein is CASSVSVAGTQYF.

This sequence joins TRBV30 and TRBJ2-3; unclear D gene. This CDR3 region has 13 residues. CDR1 and CDR2 (germline): GTSNPN, SVGIG (reference sequence). V lost 2 bases and J lost 4, with 10 bases in between. The CDR3 protein is CAWSRLGPDTQYF. As DNA, the CDR3 is TGTGCCTGGAGTAGGTTGGGCCCAGATACGCAGTATTTT.

The genes are TRBV27 and TRBJ2-1, with 16 bases identical to TRBD2. The CDR3 is 17 residues long. The V segment lost 5 bases and the J segment 6 bases; nucleotides outside the gene matches: 7. Germline CDR1 reads MNHEY; CDR2 reads SMNVEV (reference sequence). CDR3 sequence reads: CASSPRGLAGGSNEQFF. The CDR3 nucleotides read TGTGCCAGCAGTCCCCGGGGACTAGCGGGGGGGTCCAATGAGCAGTTCTTC.

The sample holds a few counts of this clone. J is TRBJ1-5 and V is TRBV30, with D maybe TRBD1 (5 bases). The CDR3 has 12 residues. Germline CDR1 and CDR2: GTSNPN and SVGIG (reference sequence). V lost 6 bases to trimming and J lost 7 bases, with 13 bases between them. The CDR3 bases are TGTGCCTGCGGGGGTGCGGGACAGCCCCAGCATTTT. Its translation is CACGGAGQPQHF.

This clone appeared a single time. The chain's CDR3 is CASSRLPQGWDEQYF. CDR3 nucleotides: TGCGCCAGCAGCCGTCTCCCCCAGGGGTGGGACGAGCAGTACTTC. This rearrangement joins TRBV4-1 to TRBJ2-7; D is perhaps TRBD1 (6 bases). Germline CDR1 and CDR2: MGHRA and YSYEKL. Trimming cost V 4 bases and J 5 bases, with 18 bases left between them. The CDR3 length is 15 residues.

The CDR3 sequence is CASSPTGTGGNQPQHF. CDR3 nucleotides: TGCGCCAGCAGCCCCACAGGGACAGGGGGCAATCAGCCCCAGCATTTT. This chain uses TRBV4-1 with TRBJ1-5; 10 nucleotides match TRBD1. The germline V gene has CDR1 MGHRA and CDR2 YSYEKL. After removal of 4 bases from V and 2 bases from J, the junction contained 5 bases not matched to a gene. This CDR3 has 16 residues.

J is TRBJ2-2 and V is TRBV4-3; 10 nucleotides match TRBD1. CDR3 length equals 19 residues. Unmatched junction bases numbered 12, after V lost 1 base and J lost 4 bases. Germline loops: CDR1 LGHNA, CDR2 YSLEER. The DNA of the CDR3 is TGCGCCAGCAGCCAAGGTTTGGGACAGGGGTATTCCGCCACCGGGGAGCTGTTTTTT. Protein product: CASSQGLGQGYSATGELFF.

This chain connects TRBV28 to TRBJ1-4; 8 positions match TRBD1. CDR1 and CDR2 (germline): MDHEN, SYDVKM. This CDR3 is built from 14 residues. CDR3 amino acids: CGAGGVLANEKLFF. In DNA, the CDR3 is TGTGGGGCAGGGGGCGTGTTGGCTAATGAAAAACTGTTTTTT.

DNA of the CDR3: TGTGCCAGCACCAACAGGCCAGATACGCAGTATTTT. It translates to CASTNRPDTQYF. The chain recombines TRBV6-5 with TRBJ2-3; TRBD1 might be the D (5 bases). CDR3 size: 12 residues. V was trimmed by 7 bases and J by 4 bases, leaving 9 bases between them. Germline V CDR1 and CDR2: MNHEY, SVGAGI.

The CDR3 DNA reads TGTGCCAGCAGCTTAATAGCGGGGCCATCCTACGAGCAGTACTTC. Protein product: CASSLIAGPSYEQYF. The V and J genes are TRBV7-9 and TRBJ2-7, with 8 positions matching TRBD2. CDR1 and CDR2 (germline): SEHNR, FQNEAQ (reference sequence). The CDR3 extends over 15 amino acids. The junction had 4 bases not matched to a gene; V was cut back by 2 bases and J by 1 base.

For the CDR3, the DNA is TGTGCCAGCAGTCGACAGGGGAACTACAATGAGCAGTTCTTC. Amino acids: CASSRQGNYNEQFF. The chain uses TRBV27 and TRBJ2-1; TRBD1 matches at 8 bases. Germline-derived CDR1 and CDR2 are MNHEY and SMNVEV (reference sequence). CDR3 length: 14 residues. With V trimmed by 5 bases and J by 3 bases, 3 bases remained unmatched.

The chain employs TRBV28 and TRBJ2-1; TRBD1 matches at 9 bases. With V trimmed by 4 bases and J by 7 bases, 11 bases remained unmatched. In germline, CDR1 is MDHEN, CDR2 SYDVKM. This CDR3 has 16 amino acids. CDR3 sequence reads: CASSYGTGTIMNEQFF. The CDR3 nucleotides are TGTGCCAGCAGTTATGGGACAGGGACTATTATGAATGAGCAGTTCTTC.

V usage is TRBV10-3 and J usage is TRBJ2-7, with 7 bases matching TRBD1. This CDR3 is 12 amino acids long. V lost 10 bases and J lost 7; bases outside the gene matches: 10. In germline, CDR1 is ENHRY, CDR2 SYGVKD. As DNA, the CDR3 is TGTGCCACCGCTGGGACAGTCGAGGAGCAGTACTTC. As protein: CATAGTVEEQYF.

The chain recombines TRBV11-3 with TRBJ2-3; the match to TRBD2 covers 9 bases. The CDR3 length is 18 residues. The germline gives CDR1 SGHNT, CDR2 YENEEA. V shed 1 base, J shed 0 bases, and the junction held 8 bases outside the gene matches. CDR3 amino acids: CASSLGASGNPSTDTQYF. CDR3 DNA sequence: TGTGCCAGCAGCTTAGGTGCTAGCGGGAACCCTAGCACAGATACGCAGTATTTT. The full variable domain, with the rest looked up from reference TRBV11-3 and TRBJ2-3, is EAGVVQSPRYKIIEKKQPVAFWCNPISGHNTLYWYLQNLGQGPELLIRYENEEAVDDSQLPKDRFSAERLKGVDSTLKIQPAELGDSAVYLCASSLGASGNPSTDTQYFGPGTRLTVL.

The gene calls are TRBV30 and TRBJ1-1, with 7 bases aligning to TRBD1. The V segment lost 5 bases and the J segment 0 bases; nucleotides outside the gene matches: 3. This CDR3 has 13 amino acids. Germline CDR1 is GTSNPN and CDR2 is SVGIG (reference sequence). CDR3 sequence reads: CAWDREVNTEAFF. CDR3 DNA: TGTGCCTGGGACAGGGAGGTGAACACTGAAGCTTTCTTT.

This clone was recorded only once. J is TRBJ1-6 and V is TRBV30; the match to TRBD1 covers 9 bases. The germline gives CDR1 GTSNPN, CDR2 SVGIG (reference sequence). The CDR3 is 16 residues long. With 0 bases clipped from V and 10 bases from J, the junction kept 10 bases outside the gene matches. The CDR3, as DNA: TGTGCCTGGAGTGTACGCAGGACAGGGGTTGGGTCACCCCTCCACTTT. It encodes CAWSVRRTGVGSPLHF. Using reference TRBV30 and TRBJ1-6 for the parts outside the CDR3, the full variable domain is SQTIHQWPATLVQPVGSPLSLECTVEGTSNPNLYWYRQAAGRGLQLLFYSVGIGQISSEVPQNLSASRPQDRQFILSSKKLLLSDSGFYLCAWSVRRTGVGSPLHFGNGTRLTVT.

The V call is TRBV6-6, the J call TRBJ2-7; 8 bases map to TRBD1. Trimming at V came to 5 bases and at J to 3 bases, leaving 3 bases not matched to a gene. The CDR3 is 13 residues long. The V gene's germline CDR1 is MNHNY and CDR2 SVGAGI (reference sequence). In nucleotides, the CDR3 is TGTGCCAGCAGTCACAGGGGGGACTACGAGCAGTACTTC. This encodes CASSHRGDYEQYF.

This chain uses TRBV4-3 with TRBJ2-7, with D possibly being TRBD1 (6 bases). V shed 0 bases and J shed 4 bases, with 10 bases lying between them. From germline, CDR1 is LGHNA and CDR2 YSLEER. This CDR3 has 14 residues. The DNA for the CDR3 is TGCGCCAGCAGCCAAGATACAGGGAGATACGAGCAGTACTTC. This gives the protein CASSQDTGRYEQYF.

This rearrangement joins TRBV9 to TRBJ1-1; D gene ambiguous. Germline CDR1 is SGDLS and CDR2 is YYNGEE. The V end lost 0 bases, the J end lost 5 bases, and 11 bases lay between the germline ends. The CDR3 contains 14 residues. In DNA, the CDR3 is TGTGCCAGCAGCGTAGAAGCAGGAGGAACTGAAGCTTTCTTT. Residues: CASSVEAGGTEAFF.

DNA for the CDR3: TGCAGCGCAATAGACCCTTCAAGGGGCAGACATTACGAGCAGTACTTC. Protein product: CSAIDPSRGRHYEQYF. The chain recombines TRBV29-1 with TRBJ2-7, with a possible D match to TRBD1 (5 bases). Germline loops: CDR1 SQVTM, CDR2 ANQGSEA. V was trimmed by 7 bases and J by 4 bases, leaving 26 bases between them. There are 16 residues in the CDR3.

This clone was found once. The rearrangement links TRBV4-3 to TRBJ1-4; D perhaps matches TRBD1 (6 bases). Trimming cost V 6 bases and J 3 bases, with 8 bases left between them. The CDR3 is 13 amino acids. The germline V gene has CDR1 LGHNA and CDR2 YSLEER. For the CDR3, the DNA is TGCGCCAGCAGAGGGGGGGCTAATGAAAAACTGTTTTTT. Translation: CASRGGANEKLFF.

As concerns this clone: A junction boundary mismatches the germline segment, possibly from a read error. The rearrangement links TRBV5-1 to TRBJ2-7, with D perhaps TRBD2 (6 bases). CDR3 length: 18 residues. The germline V gene has CDR1 SGHRS and CDR2 YFSETQ. The CDR3 DNA is TGCGCCAGCAGGTTGGCTGCCGGGGGTGGGCAGGGACGTTACGAGCAGTACTTC. Its protein is CASRLAAGGGQGRYEQYF.

The rearrangement joins TRBV19 to TRBJ2-1; 11 bases line up with TRBD2. The CDR3 spans 15 residues. The germline gives CDR1 LNHDA, CDR2 SQIVND (reference sequence). Trimming took 4 bases from V and 8 from J; bases not matched to a gene: 7. DNA of the CDR3: TGTGCCAGTAGTAAAAGACTAGCGGGGTACGATGAGCAGTTCTTC. Amino acids: CASSKRLAGYDEQFF.

The chain links TRBV6-5 to TRBJ2-7, with a weak D call TRBD2 (5 bases). CDR1 is MNHEY, CDR2 SVGAGI, per germline. With 1 base removed from V and 6 bases from J, the gap between germline ends came to 16 bases. The CDR3 contains 15 residues. The CDR3 nucleotides read TGTGCCAGCAGTTACTTCGACGACGGGGTGTCCGAGCAGTACTTC. It specifies CASSYFDDGVSEQYF.

With respect to this clone: Mismatch with germline at one junction end may stem from a read error. This chain links TRBV7-9 with TRBJ1-2; D is possibly TRBD1 (5 bases). This CDR3 has 15 amino acids. Germline V lookup: CDR1 SEHNR, CDR2 FQNEAQ (reference sequence). The DNA of the CDR3 is TGTTCCAGCAGCTTCAGCCAGGGACTTGGACATGGCTACACCTTC. It specifies CSSSFSQGLGHGYTF.

The chain is built from TRBV6-5 and TRBJ1-3, with 9 nucleotides matching TRBD1. Germline V gene data show CDR1 as MNHEY and CDR2 as SVGAGI. V shed 9 bases, J shed 0 bases, and the junction held 6 bases outside the gene matches. The CDR3 extends over 15 amino acids. CDR3 in amino acids: CASGQGLYSGNTIYF. The CDR3 bases are TGTGCCAGTGGACAGGGGTTGTACTCTGGAAACACCATATATTTT.

The chain uses TRBV4-1 and TRBJ1-6; D not certain. The CDR3 spans 17 residues. V gave up 0 bases and J gave up 5 bases, with 14 bases separating them. The germline CDR1 and CDR2 sequences are MGHRA and YSYEKL. This chain's CDR3 is CASSQDLSGRNNSPLHF. CDR3 nucleotide sequence: TGCGCCAGCAGCCAAGATCTTAGTGGCAGGAATAATTCACCCCTCCACTTT.

The chain uses TRBV19 and TRBJ1-5; perhaps TRBD1 as D (6 bases). Deletions cut 1 base from V and 5 bases from J, with 15 bases between. The CDR3 consists of 16 residues. Germline V CDR1 and CDR2: LNHDA, SQIVND (reference sequence). The CDR3 region is CASSIAGGQPDQPQHF. As DNA, the CDR3 is TGTGCCAGTAGTATAGCAGGTGGACAGCCCGATCAGCCCCAGCATTTT.